This T cell receptor (beta chain) was found in a study of shared clonotypes between healthy human individuals. The table came from immunoSEQ multiplex PCR; TCRdb's copy has only in-frame clones and leaves some out. The sample records about 2 million clones, approximately 95% being singletons. This clone was seen a few times. Germline lookup yields CDR1 KGHSH and CDR2 LQKENI. CDR3 length: 12 residues. Trimming took 6 bases from V and 9 from J, leaving 12 bases between them. V and J are TRBV18 and TRBJ1-3; D call uncertain. The sequenced sample consisted of naive CD4+ T cells sorted from blood. The subset: CD45RA+ positively selected. The receptor was isolated from a young man in good health. The CDR3 protein is CASSPLTSTIYF. CDR3 sequence (DNA): TGTGCCAGCTCCCCGTTGACCAGCACCATATATTTT.